This TCR beta chain was identified in a study of regulatory T cells in long-lasting Graves disease. In this sample, this clonotype turned up a few times. This sample's time point: newly diagnosed GD, antithyroid drugs for less than 3 months. The authors made the TCR library using RNA they extracted from PBMCs. This CDR3 comprises 15 residues. The germline CDR1 and CDR2 sequences are MNHNS and SASEGT. Germline trimming cut 8 bases from V and 5 bases from J; bases unmatched to any gene: 9. According to the study, TCR beta libraries were built with iRepertoire HTBI primers and CDR3-region Arm-PCR. TCRdb re-called the multiplex PCR reads with MiXCR, one entry per CDR3 protein. The table lists hundreds of thousands of distinct CDR3 sequences, about 16% of them singletons, with 12% in the top ten. In addition, the sample was reused for a study of T cells in Graves' hyperthyroidism and ophthalmopathy.

The specimen comprised peripheral blood mononuclear cells (PBMCs), sampled at new diagnosis, from a patient treated with antithyroid drugs. This receptor was obtained from a man younger than 35 with Graves disease. This chain connects TRBV6-1 to TRBJ2-5, with 12 bases aligning to TRBD2. Here the CDR3 reads CASRETSGRKETQYF. The CDR3 DNA sequence: TGTGCCAGCCGAGAGACTAGCGGGAGAAAGGAGACCCAGTACTTC.